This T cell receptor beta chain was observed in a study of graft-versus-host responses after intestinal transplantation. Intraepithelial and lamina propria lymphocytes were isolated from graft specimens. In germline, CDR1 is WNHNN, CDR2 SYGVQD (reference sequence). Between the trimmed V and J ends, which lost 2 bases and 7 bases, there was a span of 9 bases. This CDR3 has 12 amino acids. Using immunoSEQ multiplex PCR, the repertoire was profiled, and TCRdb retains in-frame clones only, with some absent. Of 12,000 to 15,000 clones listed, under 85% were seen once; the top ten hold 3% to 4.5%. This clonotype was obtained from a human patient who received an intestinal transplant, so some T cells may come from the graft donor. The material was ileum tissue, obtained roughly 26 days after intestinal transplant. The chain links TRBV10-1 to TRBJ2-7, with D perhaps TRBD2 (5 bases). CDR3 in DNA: TGCGCCAGCAGTGAGCGGGGTTGGGAGCAGTACGTC. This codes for CASSERGWEQYV.